This TCR beta chain was captured in a study of T-cell reconstitution after alpha-beta-depleted transplantation in children. The study, taken as a whole, reports: There were reportedly several hundred expanded graft clones from which alpha-beta T cells came about two months after transplant.

This CDR3 is 13 amino acids long. Germline V gene sequence: CDR1 SGHRS, CDR2 YFSETQ. Trimming took off 1 base at V and 8 bases at J, with 10 bases between the two ends. This clonotype has a handful of counts. Its antigen is not identified. As it was prepared, the TCRbeta library received unique molecular identifiers. TCRdb independently ran MiXCR on the PCR reads; one entry per CDR3 protein. The data hold roughly 490,000 distinct CDR3 sequences, with 11% observed a single time. The clonotype was recovered from a female patient between 2 and 15 years old who had a stem cell transplant for aplastic anemia, so the T cells may come from the graft donor. The rearrangement uses TRBV5-1 and TRBJ2-1; D remains unclear. The input for sequencing was PBMCs, mostly from graft donor cells, taken 180 days after TCRalphabeta/CD19-depleted stem cell transplant. CDR3: CASSLPHQDEQFF. In DNA, the CDR3 is TGCGCCAGCAGCTTGCCCCATCAAGATGAGCAGTTCTTC. The whole variable domain, filled in from reference TRBV5-1 and TRBJ2-1, reads KAGVTQTPRYLIKTRGQQVTLSCSPISGHRSVSWYQQTPGQGLQFLFEYFSETQRNKGNFPGRFSGRQFSNSRSEMNVSTLELGDSALYLCASSLPHQDEQFFGPGTRLTVL.